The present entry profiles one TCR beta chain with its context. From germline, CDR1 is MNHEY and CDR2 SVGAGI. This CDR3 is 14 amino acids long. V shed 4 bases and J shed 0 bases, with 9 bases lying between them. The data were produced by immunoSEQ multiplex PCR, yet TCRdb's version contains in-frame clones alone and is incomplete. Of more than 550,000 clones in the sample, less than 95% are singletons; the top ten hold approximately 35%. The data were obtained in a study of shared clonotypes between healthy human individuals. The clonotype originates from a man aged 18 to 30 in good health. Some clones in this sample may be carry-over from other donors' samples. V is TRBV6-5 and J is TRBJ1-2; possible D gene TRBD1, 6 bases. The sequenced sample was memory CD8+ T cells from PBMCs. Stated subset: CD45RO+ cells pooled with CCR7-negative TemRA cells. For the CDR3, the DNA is TGTGCCAGCAGTTCGACAGGAGCTAACTATGGCTACACCTTC. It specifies CASSSTGANYGYTF.